The 11 T cell receptor beta chains given below trace back to one sample, sequenced in a study of cytotoxic CD8 clonotypes in ibrutinib-treated CLL. TCRdb keeps only in-frame clones here, not all; method: immunoSEQ multiplex PCR. Seen here are 150,000 or so clones, approximately 80% observed once, and the top ten hold approximately 5.1%. The specimen was PBMCs, collected after 24 months of ibrutinib treatment. The origin of the receptors is a human donor with chronic lymphocytic leukemia.

This clone occurred once. This chain connects TRBV7-2 to TRBJ1-1, with 10 positions matching TRBD1. The CDR3 sequence is 18 residues long. With 0 bases clipped from V and 2 bases from J, the junction kept 9 bases outside the gene matches. Germline CDR1 reads SGHTA; CDR2 reads FQGNSA. Written as DNA, the CDR3 is TGTGCCAGCAGCTTAGCCCGCGGGACAGGGGCAGCCAACACTGAAGCTTTCTTT. It codes for CASSLARGTGAANTEAFF.

The chain joins TRBV7-8 to TRBJ2-5; D is ambiguous. This CDR3 contains 13 residues. V was shortened by 5 bases and J by 1 base, with 8 bases between the two germline ends. Germline CDR1 SGHVS, CDR2 FQNEAQ. The CDR3 DNA is TGTGCCAGCAGCCTGGGCACCCAAGAGACCCAGTACTTC. Protein product: CASSLGTQETQYF.

V is TRBV28 and J is TRBJ2-7, with 9 bases identical to TRBD2. With V trimmed by 3 bases and J by 4 bases, 4 bases remained unmatched. The CDR3 runs 14 residues. Germline CDR1 is MDHEN and CDR2 is SYDVKM. The CDR3: CASSFAGGPYEQYF. As DNA, the CDR3 is TGTGCCAGCAGTTTCGCGGGGGGGCCGTACGAGCAGTACTTC.

J is TRBJ2-1 and V is TRBV5-4, with TRBD1 identical over 8 bases. This CDR3 region has 15 residues. Per germline, CDR1 SGHNT and CDR2 YYREEE (reference sequence). J was trimmed by 2 bases and V by 4 bases; bases with no gene match: 5. The CDR3 region is CASSADRVPYNEQFF. The CDR3 region has the DNA TGTGCCAGCAGCGCGGACAGGGTGCCCTACAATGAGCAGTTCTTC. Full variable domain (outside the CDR3, taken from reference TRBV5-4 and TRBJ2-1): ETGVTQSPTHLIKTRGQQVTLRCSSQSGHNTVSWYQQALGQGPQFIFQYYREEENGRGNFPPRFSGLQFPNYSSELNVNALELDDSALYLCASSADRVPYNEQFFGPGTRLTVL.

There are a few counts of this clone. The chain employs TRBV7-2 and TRBJ2-5; D gene ambiguous. Germline V gene data show CDR1 as SGHTA and CDR2 as FQGNSA. Trimming took off 1 base at V and 5 bases at J, with 8 bases between the two ends. This CDR3 is 13 amino acids long. As DNA, the CDR3 is TGTGCCAGCAGCTTAGTGGTGCGGGAGACCCAGTACTTC. Amino acid sequence: CASSLVVRETQYF. The full variable domain, rest sourced from reference TRBV7-2 and TRBJ2-5, is GAGVSQSPSNKVTEKGKDVELRCDPISGHTALYWYRQSLGQGLEFLIYFQGNSAPDKSGLPSDRFSAERTGGSVSTLTIQRTQQEDSAVYLCASSLVVRETQYFGPGTRLLVL.

The chain joins TRBV29-1 to TRBJ2-7, with 8 bases fitting TRBD2. Germline V gene sequence: CDR1 SQVTM, CDR2 ANQGSEA. This CDR3 is 14 amino acids long. V dropped 0 bases and J dropped 1; count of bases not matched to a gene: 2. This CDR3 reads CSVEDTGGSYEQYF. In DNA, the CDR3 is TGCAGCGTTGAAGACACGGGGGGGTCCTACGAGCAGTACTTC.

This chain connects TRBV7-6 to TRBJ1-4; 7 bases align to TRBD1. The CDR3 runs 14 residues. Germline loops: CDR1 SGHVS, CDR2 FNYEAQ. Trimming at V came to 4 bases and at J to 4 bases, leaving 3 bases not matched to a gene. DNA of the CDR3: TGTGCCAGCAGCTCGGGACAGCGTAATGAAAAACTGTTTTTT. Translating gives CASSSGQRNEKLFF.

CDR3 residues: CASSPLAGFEDTQYF. The CDR3 DNA reads TGTGCCAGCAGCCCACTAGCGGGGTTCGAGGATACGCAGTATTTT. The rearrangement uses TRBV7-9 and TRBJ2-3, with 10 bases lining up with TRBD2. The length of the CDR3 is 15 residues. Germline lookup yields CDR1 SEHNR and CDR2 FQNEAQ (reference sequence). With 5 bases clipped from V and 6 bases from J, the junction kept 8 bases outside the gene matches.

The chain carries TRBV18 and TRBJ1-5; D perhaps matches TRBD1 (6 bases). The CDR3 totals 15 residues. CDR1 and CDR2 from the germline V gene are KGHSH and LQKENI. V was clipped by 3 bases and J by 2 bases, with 11 bases between them. The CDR3 coding sequence is TGTGCCAGCTCACCCACAGGGTCGGGCAATCAGCCCCAGCATTTT. This sequence encodes CASSPTGSGNQPQHF.

The genes are TRBV19 and TRBJ2-6; D not resolved. V lost 2 bases and J lost 0, with 5 bases in between. Germline CDR1 LNHDA, CDR2 SQIVND (reference sequence). The CDR3 loop spans 15 amino acids. The CDR3 nucleotides are TGTGCCAGTAGTATACTCCGCTCTGGGGCCAACGTCCTGACTTTC. It is translated as CASSILRSGANVLTF.

The CDR3 DNA reads as TGTGCCAGCAGCTCCGGGACAGGGCTGGGGTATGGCTACACCTTC. It translates to CASSSGTGLGYGYTF. The chain joins TRBV7-9 to TRBJ1-2, with 9 bases identical to TRBD1. CDR1 and CDR2 (germline): SEHNR, FQNEAQ (reference sequence). CDR3 length: 15 amino acids. Germline trimming cut 4 bases from V and 5 bases from J; bases unmatched to any gene: 8.